A selection of T cell receptor beta chains follows, all from one sample in a study of blood T cell repertoires in COVID-19. Profiled with immunoSEQ multiplex PCR; TCRdb holds only in-frame clones, not every one. The sample lists some 51,000 clones, about nine tenths occurring once. Sequencing was performed on peripheral blood. The source of these receptors is a man aged 40-49 years with acute or convalescent COVID-19. Both conserved end residues are part of each CDR3. The D gene is left open where the match is weak. A clone size is listed for some rows: how often the clone was seen (once, few, many), or a class if it is expanded.

J: TRBJ1-4; size: once; D: NA; V: TRBV7-6; DNA: TGTGCCAGCAGCTTAGGCGGAGGGGTGCGGAGTGAACTGTTTTTT; CDR3: CASSLGGGVRSELFF
J: TRBJ2-3; size: few; D: TRBD2; V: TRBV19; DNA: TGTGCCAGTAGTATAGATCGCACTAGCGTCACCCCCCCCCATACGCAGTATTTT; CDR3: CASSIDRTSVTPPHTQYF
J: TRBJ1-2; size: NA; D: TRBD1; V: TRBV11-3; DNA: TGTGCCAGCAGCTTAGCGGGGACAGGGGGAAAGAACACCTTC; CDR3: CASSLAGTGGKNTF
J: TRBJ2-1; size: NA; D: TRBD1; V: TRBV4-3; DNA: TGCGCCAGCAGCCAAGAGGGGACAGGGGCTTACAATGAGCAGTTCTTC; CDR3: CASSQEGTGAYNEQFF
J: TRBJ2-7; size: once; D: NA; V: TRBV6-1; DNA: TGTGCCAGCAGTGAGATAGCGGTACACTACGAGCAGTACTTC; CDR3: CASSEIAVHYEQYF
J: TRBJ1-1; size: NA; D: NA; V: TRBV5-1; DNA: TGCGCCAGCAGCTTGTCAGGGATGGATACTGAAGCTTTCTTT; CDR3: CASSLSGMDTEAFF
J: TRBJ2-5; size: NA; D: TRBD1; V: TRBV6-6; DNA: TGTGCCAGCAGCGGGACAGTGGCCCCGGAGACCCAGTACTTC; CDR3: CASSGTVAPETQYF
J: TRBJ1-2; size: once; D: TRBD1; V: TRBV19; DNA: TGTGCCAGTAGTACCAGACAGGGGGCCCTGAACTATGGCTACACCTTC; CDR3: CASSTRQGALNYGYTF
J: TRBJ2-7; size: NA; D: TRBD2; V: TRBV6-2/TRBV6-3; DNA: TGTGCCAGCAGTTACTCGCGGACTAGCGGGAGTTACGAGCAGTACTTC; CDR3: CASSYSRTSGSYEQYF
J: TRBJ1-6; size: medium-sized; D: TRBD1; V: TRBV19; DNA: TGTGCCAGCGAGACAGGGGGTTTATATTCACCCCTCCACTTT; CDR3: CASETGGLYSPLHF
J: TRBJ2-5; size: NA; D: TRBD2; V: TRBV7-9; DNA: TGTGCCAGCAGCTTAACTAGCGGGAAAAGAGAGACCCAGTACTTC; CDR3: CASSLTSGKRETQYF
J: TRBJ2-5; size: NA; D: NA; V: TRBV27; DNA: TGTGCCAGCAGTCCGTACCAAGAGACCCAGTACTTC; CDR3: CASSPYQETQYF
J: TRBJ2-1; size: NA; D: NA; V: TRBV29-1; DNA: TGCAGCGTTGCCCATGGAATCAGCCAGGGGCAGTTCTTC; CDR3: CSVAHGISQGQFF
J: TRBJ2-7; size: once; D: NA; V: TRBV5-1; DNA: TGCGCCAGCAGCTTGGCCGAGGGGGGGCGGGAGCAGTACTTC; CDR3: CASSLAEGGREQYF
J: TRBJ1-3; size: NA; D: NA; V: TRBV19; DNA: TGTGCCAGTAGTATAGGAGGGGGTGGACTTAACACCATATATTTT; CDR3: CASSIGGGGLNTIYF
J: TRBJ2-3; size: NA; D: TRBD2; V: TRBV4-1; DNA: TGCGCCAGCAGCCAAGGGGCTAGCGGGAGAACAGATACGCAGTATTTT; CDR3: CASSQGASGRTDTQYF